This TCR beta chain was retrieved from a study of cytomegalovirus exposure and HLA in healthy donors. Whole-study findings and limits: Highly shared variants forming one cluster were likely a sequencing artifact. Later genetic work tied a missense DCLRE1C variant to beta-chain V and J trimming.

Researchers ran the PCR with 60 Vbeta and 13 Jbeta primers. TCRdb keeps only in-frame clones here, not all; method: immunoSEQ multiplex PCR. The data contain 130,000 or so clones, 82% of them singletons. With respect to this clone: Antigen unknown.

These donors counted as nominally healthy when sampled, but unrecorded immune exposures were likely. Germline V gene sequence: CDR1 MDHEN, CDR2 SYDVKM. CDR3 length: 14 residues. Trimming took 5 bases from V and 2 from J, leaving 13 bases between them. The V call is TRBV28, the J call TRBJ2-7, with a tentative D call TRBD1 (5 bases). This clonotype was obtained from a man aged 18-30 years in good health and CMV-seropositive. The sample was PBMCs. The CDR3 is CASSRQGPAYEQYF. As DNA, the CDR3 is TGTGCCAGCAGTCGTCAGGGTCCCGCCTACGAGCAGTACTTC.